This T cell receptor beta chain was retrieved from a study of molecular identifiers for immune sequencing clone quantification. Study-wide results and caveats: In naive cells, clones above 20 RNA copies held under 1% of molecules, whereas in effector cells they held over 98%. Clone sizes that are highly expanded could be underestimated when identical TCR molecules share a barcode.

Remarks on this clonotype: Its antigen is unknown.

Bulk TCR libraries used previously described methods and listed TCR primers. TCRdb reprocessed the PCR reads with MiXCR, giving one entry per CDR3 protein. The sample lists some 320,000 distinct CDR3 sequences; around 21% were seen once. What was sequenced was naive CD8+ T cells from blood, with Jurkat cell RNA spiked in. Subset here: FACS-sorted CD8+CD4-CCR7+CD45RA+ naive T cells. This TCR derives from a human donor in good health. Some libraries in this study had Jurkat cell RNA spiked in.

CDR3 region: CASSRGSSTDTQYF. Here the CDR3 DNA reads TGTGCCAGCAGCAGGGGATCTAGCACAGATACGCAGTATTTT. The chain combines TRBV11-3 with TRBJ2-3; perhaps TRBD1 as D (5 bases). Germline V gene data show CDR1 as SGHNT and CDR2 as YENEEA. The CDR3 loop spans 14 amino acids. V dropped 5 bases and J dropped 0 bases, with 9 bases sitting between them.